Only a few counts were recorded for the clone carrying this T cell receptor beta chain. Antigen specificity is unknown. This sample is drawn from a study of cytomegalovirus exposure and HLA in healthy donors. General study findings and limits: In the analysis, some V segments, TRBV6-2 and TRBV6-3 included, were excluded as indistinguishable.

The PCR contained 60 Vbeta and 13 Jbeta primers. TCRdb's copy holds only in-frame clones and misses some; the assay was immunoSEQ multiplex PCR. The sample yields almost 70,000 clones, approximately 70% seen once. The germline CDR1 and CDR2 sequences are SGDLS and YYNGEE. The V gene lost 4 bases and the J gene lost 0 bases, with 10 bases spanning the gap. The CDR3 has 15 residues. The receptor was derived from a male donor in good health and CMV-seropositive. The sequenced sample was PBMCs. The V and J genes are TRBV9 and TRBJ1-4; no reliable D call. This CDR3 reads CASSIGGATNEKLFF. Written as DNA, the CDR3 is TGTGCCAGCAGCATAGGCGGGGCAACTAATGAAAAACTGTTTTTT.